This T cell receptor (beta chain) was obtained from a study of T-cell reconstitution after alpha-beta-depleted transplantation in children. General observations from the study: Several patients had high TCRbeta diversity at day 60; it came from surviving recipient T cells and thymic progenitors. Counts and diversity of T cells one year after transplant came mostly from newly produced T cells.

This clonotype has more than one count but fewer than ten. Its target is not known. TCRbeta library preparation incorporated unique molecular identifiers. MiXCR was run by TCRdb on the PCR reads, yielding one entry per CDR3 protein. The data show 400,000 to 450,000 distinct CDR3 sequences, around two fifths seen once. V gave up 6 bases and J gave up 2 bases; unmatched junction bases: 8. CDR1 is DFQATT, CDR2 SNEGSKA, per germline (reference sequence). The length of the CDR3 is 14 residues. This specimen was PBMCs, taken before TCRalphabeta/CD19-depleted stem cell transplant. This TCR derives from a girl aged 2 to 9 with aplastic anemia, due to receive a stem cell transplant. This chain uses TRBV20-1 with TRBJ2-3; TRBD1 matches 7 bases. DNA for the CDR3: TGCAGTGCCCAACCCGGGACAGTCACAGATACGCAGTATTTT. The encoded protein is CSAQPGTVTDTQYF.